The 4 T cell receptor beta chains reported below all come from one sample, sequenced in a study of technical replicates of blood from a few donors. The repertoire was sequenced with immunoSEQ multiplex PCR; TCRdb's copy has only in-frame clones and lacks some. Among under 95,000 clones listed, 90% to 95% were seen once. Sequencing was done on a sample of T cells isolated from PBMCs. These receptors originate from a human donor in good health.

The V call is TRBV9, the J call TRBJ2-7; 9 bases line up with TRBD1. V was pared by 3 bases and J by 6 bases, with 10 bases of the junction left unmatched. This CDR3 spans 15 amino acids. Germline assignment: CDR1 SGDLS and CDR2 YYNGEE. CDR3 amino acids: CASSATGTGTGEQYF. In DNA, the CDR3 is TGTGCCAGCAGCGCCACCGGGACAGGGACCGGCGAGCAGTACTTC.

This chain joins TRBV5-1 and TRBJ2-7, with D perhaps TRBD2 (6 bases). The CDR3 covers 13 residues. Germline V lookup: CDR1 SGHRS, CDR2 YFSETQ. Trimming shortened V by 4 bases and J by 7 bases, and 15 bases separated the two germline ends. The DNA of the CDR3 is TGCGCCAGCAGCCAGGACCAAGGGAGGGAGCAGTACTTC. Protein sequence: CASSQDQGREQYF. Combining the CDR3 with reference TRBV5-1 and TRBJ2-7 gives the whole variable domain KAGVTQTPRYLIKTRGQQVTLSCSPISGHRSVSWYQQTPGQGLQFLFEYFSETQRNKGNFPGRFSGRQFSNSRSEMNVSTLELGDSALYLCASSQDQGREQYFGPGTRLTVT.

The V gene is TRBV27, the J gene TRBJ1-3; no clear D gene. The V gene's germline CDR1 is MNHEY and CDR2 SMNVEV (reference sequence). The CDR3 is 14 amino acids. Deletions cut 2 bases from V and 2 bases from J, with 7 bases between. CDR3 coding DNA: TGTGCCAGCAGTTTAGGTCGAGCTGGAAACACCATATATTTT. Residues: CASSLGRAGNTIYF.

CDR3 amino acids: CASSLLGGLNTEAFF. In DNA, the CDR3 is TGTGCCAGCAGTTTGTTAGGGGGCTTAAACACTGAAGCTTTCTTT. The J gene is TRBJ1-1, the V gene TRBV27; 7 bases match TRBD1. Trimming cost V 3 bases and J 2 bases; bases outside gene matches: 6. There are 15 residues in the CDR3. Per germline, CDR1 MNHEY and CDR2 SMNVEV (reference sequence).